This passage covers 17 T cell receptor beta chains from one sample sequenced in a study of vaccination and CD4 T cells after COVID-19. Cultured CD4+ T cells had their DNA profiled by the Oncomine TCR Beta short-read assay. A single record per CDR3 protein comes from TCRdb applying MiXCR to the PCR reads. The table records approximately 5,000 distinct CDR3 sequences, around three fifths of them present only once. Regarding treatment: approximately 9-day PBMC culture with coronavirus spike peptide pools or control peptides (ViraFEST assay). These receptors' targets are unknown. Sample: CD4+ T cells from blood, cultured in vitro. These receptors were taken from a human donor who had recovered from COVID-19.

This chain links TRBV4-2 with TRBJ1-6, with a possible D match to TRBD1 (6 bases). CDR1 is LGHNA, CDR2 YNFKEQ, per germline. V gave up 0 bases and J gave up 10 bases, with 13 bases separating them. CDR3 length: 15 residues. Written as DNA, the CDR3 is TGTGCCAGCAGCCAAGAAGGACTTGGGGGCTCACCCCTCCACTTT. This sequence encodes CASSQEGLGGSPLHF.

CDR3 DNA sequence: TGCAGTGCTGGCAGGACAGGGACTAGCTACGGCTACACCTTC. Encoded protein: CSAGRTGTSYGYTF. V usage is TRBV20-1 and J usage is TRBJ1-2; 8 bases line up with TRBD1. With 5 bases clipped from V and 8 bases from J, the junction kept 13 bases outside the gene matches. The germline V gene encodes CDR1 DFQATT and CDR2 SNEGSKA (reference sequence). The CDR3 sequence is 14 residues long.

The chain has TRBV6-1 and TRBJ1-2; 8 bases map to TRBD1. The J segment lost 8 bases and the V segment lost 6 bases, leaving 14 bases of the junction unmatched. The CDR3 contains 15 residues. Germline V lookup: CDR1 MNHNS, CDR2 SASEGT. CDR3 sequence reads: CASSVLGTGTGGYTF. CDR3 in DNA: TGTGCCAGCAGCGTCCTAGGGACAGGAACTGGCGGCTACACCTTC.

The V gene is TRBV20-1, the J gene TRBJ1-2; D remains ambiguous. Germline V gene sequence: CDR1 DFQATT, CDR2 SNEGSKA (reference sequence). The CDR3 is 13 amino acids. V shed 0 bases and J shed 8 bases, with 13 bases lying between them. CDR3: CSARDPTHPGYTF. For the CDR3, the DNA is TGCAGTGCTAGAGATCCCACCCACCCAGGCTACACCTTC.

The J gene is TRBJ2-7, the V gene TRBV28; D remains ambiguous. This CDR3 has 12 amino acids. Trimming took off 2 bases at V and 2 bases at J, with 4 bases between the two ends. Germline V CDR1 and CDR2: MDHEN, SYDVKM. CDR3 loop: CASSLGTYEQYF. The CDR3 bases are TGTGCCAGCAGTTTAGGAACCTACGAGCAGTACTTC.

Regarding this clonotype: The junction shows a germline mismatch at one end, possibly a read error. The chain employs TRBV15 and TRBJ1-5; D not resolved. The CDR3 is 12 residues long. Germline CDR1 LNHNV, CDR2 YYDKDF (reference sequence). CDR3: CATSRDSRTAAF. In DNA form, the CDR3 reads TGTGCCACCAGCAGAGATTCTCGAACCGCAGCTTTT.

This chain links TRBV25-1 with TRBJ2-5, with D possibly being TRBD1 (5 bases). Looked up from germline, CDR1 is MGHDK and CDR2 is SYGVNS. V lost 3 bases to trimming and J lost 6 bases, with 14 bases between them. This CDR3 contains 14 residues. The CDR3 nucleotides are TGTGCCAGCAGTGATTTTGGGGCAGGAAAGACCCAGTACTTC. Translating it yields CASSDFGAGKTQYF.

This clonotype was counted a few times. The rearrangement links TRBV6-2 or TRBV6-3 to TRBJ1-2; 10 nucleotides match TRBD1. Germline loops: CDR1 MNHEY, CDR2 SVGEGT. The CDR3 extends over 14 amino acids. Trimming took 5 bases from V and 4 from J; bases not matched to a gene: 4. The CDR3: CASSDRGRFYGYTF. The DNA of the CDR3 is TGTGCCAGCAGTGACAGGGGGCGTTTCTATGGCTACACCTTC.

This clonotype was seen more than once but under ten times. The rearrangement uses TRBV12-3 or TRBV12-4 and TRBJ1-2; 7 nucleotides match TRBD1. CDR3 length: 12 residues. V trimming: 7 bases; J trimming: 8 bases; junction bases outside the gene matches: 7. The CDR3 nucleotides read TGTGCCAGCACCTACAGGGGAGAAGGCTACACCTTC. Translating gives CASTYRGEGYTF.

The chain couples TRBV7-9 to TRBJ1-5, with 7 bases fitting TRBD1. Losses at the gene ends were 5 bases for V and 5 bases for J; bases not matched to a gene: 12. CDR3 size: 16 residues. The germline V gene has CDR1 SEHNR and CDR2 FQNEAQ (reference sequence). The CDR3 here is CASSHRGPAPDQPQHF. The CDR3 region has the DNA TGTGCCAGCAGCCACAGGGGACCCGCCCCCGATCAGCCCCAGCATTTT.

The chain couples TRBV7-9 to TRBJ1-1, with 10 bases aligning to TRBD1. The CDR3 consists of 15 residues. Germline CDR1 is SEHNR and CDR2 is FQNEAQ (reference sequence). V trimming: 4 bases; J trimming: 3 bases; junction bases outside the gene matches: 5. The CDR3 loop is CASSSLTGGDTEAFF. The CDR3 DNA is TGTGCCAGCAGCTCCCTGACAGGGGGCGACACTGAAGCTTTCTTT.

The chain couples TRBV7-8 to TRBJ1-1; D is perhaps TRBD1 (5 bases). Germline V gives CDR1 SGHVS, CDR2 FQNEAQ. The ends were cut back, 5 bases at V and 0 bases at J, with 16 bases in the middle. The CDR3 runs to 16 residues. CDR3 loop: CASSLMSGGVNTEAFF. For the CDR3, the DNA is TGTGCCAGCAGCCTCATGTCGGGGGGAGTGAACACTGAAGCTTTCTTT.

The V call is TRBV20-1, the J call TRBJ1-2; D gene ambiguous. This CDR3 region has 16 residues. V gave up 0 bases and J gave up 7 bases, with 21 bases separating them. The V gene's germline CDR1 is DFQATT and CDR2 SNEGSKA (reference sequence). The CDR3 sequence is CSARDRVSSEGSGYTF. The CDR3 DNA sequence: TGCAGTGCTAGAGATCGGGTGAGCAGCGAGGGATCTGGCTACACCTTC.

The genes are TRBV7-3 and TRBJ1-1, with 8 positions matching TRBD1. Germline V CDR1 and CDR2: SGHTA, FQGTGA. This CDR3 has 16 residues. Germline trimming cut 4 bases from V and 3 bases from J; bases unmatched to any gene: 10. The CDR3 nucleotides read TGTGCCAGCAGCTCCGAGGCAGGGGGCGGGGACACTGAAGCTTTCTTT. This codes for CASSSEAGGGDTEAFF.

The chain recombines TRBV6-2 or TRBV6-3 with TRBJ1-6; TRBD1 matches at 7 bases. Unmatched junction bases numbered 11, after V lost 10 bases and J lost 2 bases. The germline gives CDR1 MNHEY, CDR2 SVGEGT. This CDR3 is built from 16 residues. CDR3 sequence (DNA): TGTGCCAACATTGCGACAGGGATCCCCTATAATTCACCCCTCCACTTT. Residues: CANIATGIPYNSPLHF.

This chain links TRBV10-3 with TRBJ1-1; D is undetermined. This CDR3 comprises 14 residues. The V and J ends lost 0 bases and 2 bases respectively, with 7 bases between them. Germline V gene sequence: CDR1 ENHRY, CDR2 SYGVKD. In DNA form, the CDR3 reads TGTGCCATCAGTGAGTCGAGGATAAACACTGAAGCTTTCTTT. This translates into CAISESRINTEAFF.

The table lists this clonotype with a count of one. The chain employs TRBV6-1 and TRBJ1-2; the match to TRBD1 covers 10 bases. The CDR3 loop spans 14 amino acids. J was trimmed by 3 bases and V by 5 bases; bases with no gene match: 3. The germline V gene encodes CDR1 MNHNS and CDR2 SASEGT. The CDR3 DNA reads TGTGCCAGCAGTCCGGACAGGGGGGACTATGGCTACACCTTC. Translated: CASSPDRGDYGYTF.